A selection of T cell receptor beta chains follows, all from one sample in a study of a mutant IDH1 vaccine in newly diagnosed glioma. The antigens for these receptors are not known. Libraries were prepared by immunoSEQ multiplex PCR; TCRdb keeps only in-frame clonotypes and omits some of them. The sample consists of about 64,000 clones, about 85% of them appearing once. The sample consisted of PBMCs, taken from a glioma patient whose treatment included an IDH1 peptide vaccine. The receptors here all came from a man aged 25 to 45 with glioma. The CDR3 runs from the conserved cysteine through the conserved F or W. Each record gives: D gene, J gene, V gene, clone size, CDR3 DNA, CDR3 protein. D genes are given only for firm matches. Rows may omit the clone size; those that give it use once, few, many or a size class.

D gene: NA; J gene: TRBJ2-4; V gene: TRBV7-9; clone size: NA; CDR3 DNA: TGTGCCAGCAGCTTAGGGCGCGGGGTAGCCAAAAACATTCAGTACTTC; CDR3 protein: CASSLGRGVAKNIQYF
D gene: NA; J gene: TRBJ1-2; V gene: TRBV7-8; clone size: once; CDR3 DNA: TGTGCCAGCAGCCCCCGGATTGGGAATTGGAATGGCTACACCTTC; CDR3 protein: CASSPRIGNWNGYTF
D gene: NA; J gene: TRBJ2-3; V gene: TRBV27; clone size: NA; CDR3 DNA: TGTGCCAGCAGTTTACTCAGGGAAGCAGATACGCAGTATTTT; CDR3 protein: CASSLLREADTQYF
D gene: TRBD1; J gene: TRBJ1-1; V gene: TRBV6-1; clone size: NA; CDR3 DNA: TGTGCCAGCAGTGAAGTCAGGGGGAAAACTGAAGCTTTCTTT; CDR3 protein: CASSEVRGKTEAFF
D gene: NA; J gene: TRBJ1-1; V gene: TRBV7-8; clone size: NA; CDR3 DNA: TGTGCCAGCAGCTTAGTATCGGTCCGGAACACTGAAGCTTTCTTT; CDR3 protein: CASSLVSVRNTEAFF
D gene: NA; J gene: TRBJ1-1; V gene: TRBV29-1; clone size: NA; CDR3 DNA: TGCAGCGTTGATCCCAGGGTTTACAACACTGAAGCTTTCTTT; CDR3 protein: CSVDPRVYNTEAFF
D gene: NA; J gene: TRBJ2-3; V gene: TRBV5-1; clone size: NA; CDR3 DNA: TGCGCCAGCAAGTTGAGGGATTGGACAGATACGCAGTATTTT; CDR3 protein: CASKLRDWTDTQYF
D gene: TRBD2; J gene: TRBJ2-1; V gene: TRBV11-2; clone size: NA; CDR3 DNA: TGTGCCAGCAGTTATAGCGGGGGACCCTACAATGAGCAGTTCTTC; CDR3 protein: CASSYSGGPYNEQFF
D gene: NA; J gene: TRBJ1-5; V gene: TRBV2; clone size: NA; CDR3 DNA: TGTGCCAGCAGTCGCGACACTAGCAATCAGCCCCAGCATTTT; CDR3 protein: CASSRDTSNQPQHF
D gene: TRBD1; J gene: TRBJ2-2; V gene: TRBV13; clone size: NA; CDR3 DNA: TGTGCCAGCAGCTCGAGAGAAGGGGGCGACACCGGGGAGCTGTTTTTT; CDR3 protein: CASSSREGGDTGELFF
D gene: TRBD2; J gene: TRBJ2-6; V gene: TRBV27; clone size: NA; CDR3 DNA: TGTGCCACCAGGGAGGCCATTGGGGGAGGGCATGGTTCGGGGGCCAACGTCCTGACTTTC; CDR3 protein: CATREAIGGGHGSGANVLTF
D gene: TRBD1; J gene: TRBJ2-7; V gene: TRBV6-5; clone size: NA; CDR3 DNA: TGTGCCAGCAGTGCAAACAGGGGGACCTACGAGCAGTACTTC; CDR3 protein: CASSANRGTYEQYF
D gene: NA; J gene: TRBJ2-5; V gene: TRBV7-2; clone size: NA; CDR3 DNA: TGTGCCAGCAGCCCCGCAGGTATAGGGGTGGGCCAAGAGACCCAGTACTTC; CDR3 protein: CASSPAGIGVGQETQYF
D gene: NA; J gene: TRBJ2-7; V gene: TRBV6-4; clone size: NA; CDR3 DNA: TGTGCCAGCAGTGACGGCCCGACGGGCGAGCAGTACTTC; CDR3 protein: CASSDGPTGEQYF
D gene: NA; J gene: TRBJ1-6; V gene: TRBV2; clone size: NA; CDR3 DNA: TGTGCCAGCAGGGAAGAAGGGCAGGGTAATTCACCCCTCCACTTT; CDR3 protein: CASREEGQGNSPLHF
D gene: NA; J gene: TRBJ2-5; V gene: TRBV7-7; clone size: NA; CDR3 DNA: TGTGCCAGCAGCTTATTATCGCAAGAGACCCAGTACTTC; CDR3 protein: CASSLLSQETQYF
D gene: NA; J gene: TRBJ2-1; V gene: TRBV18; clone size: NA; CDR3 DNA: TGTGCCAGCTCACCAGGGCAGGGCTCCTACAATGAGCAGTTCTTC; CDR3 protein: CASSPGQGSYNEQFF
D gene: TRBD1; J gene: TRBJ1-2; V gene: TRBV7-9; clone size: NA; CDR3 DNA: TGTGCCAGCAGCCAGGGACAGCTAAGAGACTATGGCTACACCTTC; CDR3 protein: CASSQGQLRDYGYTF
D gene: TRBD1; J gene: TRBJ1-5; V gene: TRBV19; clone size: NA; CDR3 DNA: TGTGCCAGTAATCGGGCGACAGGGTTTCAGCCCCAGCATTTT; CDR3 protein: CASNRATGFQPQHF
D gene: NA; J gene: TRBJ2-7; V gene: TRBV15; clone size: once; CDR3 DNA: TGTGCCACCAGCAGGGCCGGAGGCCTGCACGAGCAGTACTTC; CDR3 protein: CATSRAGGLHEQYF
D gene: NA; J gene: TRBJ1-1; V gene: TRBV4-1; clone size: few; CDR3 DNA: TGCGCCAGCAGCCCCCGACAGACGACTATTAACACTGAAGCTTTCTTT; CDR3 protein: CASSPRQTTINTEAFF
D gene: NA; J gene: TRBJ1-2; V gene: TRBV18; clone size: NA; CDR3 DNA: TGTGCCAGCTCCCTCCGGCAGGATAAGACAGGCTACACCTTC; CDR3 protein: CASSLRQDKTGYTF
D gene: NA; J gene: TRBJ2-7; V gene: TRBV7-9; clone size: NA; CDR3 DNA: TGTGCCAACAGCTTAGGGGCGTCGTACGAGCAGTACTTC; CDR3 protein: CANSLGASYEQYF
D gene: TRBD1; J gene: TRBJ1-5; V gene: TRBV29-1; clone size: few; CDR3 DNA: TGCGCGGCAAGACAGGGGGCTGGTCCCCAGCATTTT; CDR3 protein: CAARQGAGPQHF
D gene: TRBD2; J gene: TRBJ2-7; V gene: TRBV5-5; clone size: NA; CDR3 DNA: TGTGCCAGCAGCTTGGGACTAGCGGGGGGCCGAAGCTCCTACGAGCAGTACTTC; CDR3 protein: CASSLGLAGGRSSYEQYF
D gene: TRBD1; J gene: TRBJ1-2; V gene: TRBV4-1; clone size: NA; CDR3 DNA: TGCGCCAGCAGCCCCATTAACAGGGGGCGAGACACCACTAACTATGGCTACACCTTC; CDR3 protein: CASSPINRGRDTTNYGYTF
D gene: NA; J gene: TRBJ2-2; V gene: TRBV2; clone size: NA; CDR3 DNA: TGTGCCAGCAAAGAATCCAGCCCGAACACCGGGGAGCTGTTTTTT; CDR3 protein: CASKESSPNTGELFF
D gene: TRBD1; J gene: TRBJ1-2; V gene: TRBV6-6; clone size: NA; CDR3 DNA: TGTGCCAGCAGTTCTAACGACAGGGATGCGGATGGCTACACCTTC; CDR3 protein: CASSSNDRDADGYTF
D gene: TRBD2; J gene: TRBJ2-1; V gene: TRBV6-4; clone size: medium-sized; CDR3 DNA: TGTGCCAGCAGTGACAGCGGGGGGGCCAATGAGCAGTTCTTC; CDR3 protein: CASSDSGGANEQFF
D gene: NA; J gene: TRBJ1-4; V gene: TRBV28; clone size: NA; CDR3 DNA: TGTGCCAGCAATCCTGGTGGAACAACCCATAATGAAAAACTGTTTTTT; CDR3 protein: CASNPGGTTHNEKLFF
D gene: NA; J gene: TRBJ2-3; V gene: TRBV6-5; clone size: once; CDR3 DNA: TGTGCCAGCAGCTACAGGACAGGAGGGGCAGATACGCAGTATTTT; CDR3 protein: CASSYRTGGADTQYF
D gene: NA; J gene: TRBJ2-7; V gene: TRBV6-5; clone size: NA; CDR3 DNA: TGTGCCAGCAGTTACTCTTATCCGTATCTCTACGAGCAGTACTTC; CDR3 protein: CASSYSYPYLYEQYF
D gene: NA; J gene: TRBJ1-1; V gene: TRBV12-5; clone size: NA; CDR3 DNA: TGTGCTAGTGGACCAGGGAACACTGAAGCTTTCTTT; CDR3 protein: CASGPGNTEAFF
D gene: TRBD1; J gene: TRBJ2-3; V gene: TRBV27; clone size: NA; CDR3 DNA: TGTGCCAGCAGTTTAGACCCGGGACAGGGGGTACAGGATACGCAGTATTTT; CDR3 protein: CASSLDPGQGVQDTQYF
D gene: TRBD1; J gene: TRBJ1-2; V gene: TRBV19; clone size: NA; CDR3 DNA: TGTGCCAAACCGGGACAGGGGCGGGAGGGCTACACCTTC; CDR3 protein: CAKPGQGREGYTF
D gene: NA; J gene: TRBJ2-7; V gene: TRBV5-1; clone size: NA; CDR3 DNA: TGCGCCAGCAGCTCCGGTCCGGGACGGTTTTACGAGCAGTACTTC; CDR3 protein: CASSSGPGRFYEQYF
D gene: TRBD2; J gene: TRBJ2-3; V gene: TRBV19; clone size: NA; CDR3 DNA: TGTGCCAGTAGTATATCCAGCGGGGCTATCACAGATACGCAGTATTTT; CDR3 protein: CASSISSGAITDTQYF
D gene: NA; J gene: TRBJ2-3; V gene: TRBV6-4; clone size: NA; CDR3 DNA: TGTGCCAGCAGTGACTCGACTAGCACAGATACGCAGTATTTT; CDR3 protein: CASSDSTSTDTQYF
D gene: NA; J gene: TRBJ2-3; V gene: TRBV28; clone size: NA; CDR3 DNA: TGTGCCAGCAGTTTTAGTTCGGGAGATACGCAGTATTTT; CDR3 protein: CASSFSSGDTQYF
D gene: NA; J gene: TRBJ2-2; V gene: TRBV5-5; clone size: NA; CDR3 DNA: TGTGCCAGCAGCCCTACTGTGGGGGCGAACACCGGGGAGCTGTTTTTT; CDR3 protein: CASSPTVGANTGELFF
D gene: TRBD2; J gene: TRBJ2-1; V gene: TRBV5-4; clone size: once; CDR3 DNA: TGTGCCAGCAGCTTGGGACTTGAGGCGGGGGTCCGTTACAATGAGCAGTTCTTC; CDR3 protein: CASSLGLEAGVRYNEQFF
D gene: TRBD1; J gene: TRBJ1-2; V gene: TRBV19; clone size: NA; CDR3 DNA: TGTGCCAGTAGTTACCGAGACAGGGACTATGGCTACACCTTC; CDR3 protein: CASSYRDRDYGYTF
D gene: TRBD2; J gene: TRBJ2-5; V gene: TRBV7-2; clone size: NA; CDR3 DNA: TGTGCCAGCAGCTTAAGGTCGACTAGCGGTTCGAAGGGGGAGACCCAGTACTTC; CDR3 protein: CASSLRSTSGSKGETQYF
D gene: TRBD1; J gene: TRBJ1-1; V gene: TRBV28; clone size: NA; CDR3 DNA: TGTGCATCGAAGGGGCGTACAAGGGGGCGAACTGAAGCTTTCTTT; CDR3 protein: CASKGRTRGRTEAFF
D gene: NA; J gene: TRBJ2-2; V gene: TRBV5-1; clone size: NA; CDR3 DNA: TGCGCCAGCAGCTTCGGGGTTCGTCAAACCGGGGAGCTGTTTTTT; CDR3 protein: CASSFGVRQTGELFF
D gene: TRBD1; J gene: TRBJ2-1; V gene: TRBV6-5; clone size: NA; CDR3 DNA: TGTGCCAGCAGCCCGGGACAGCAAAATGAGCAGTTCTTC; CDR3 protein: CASSPGQQNEQFF
D gene: TRBD1; J gene: TRBJ1-5; V gene: TRBV19; clone size: NA; CDR3 DNA: TGTGCCAGTAGTATGGGGACAGGGTATGGAGGGCCTTATAGCAATCAGCCCCAGCATTTT; CDR3 protein: CASSMGTGYGGPYSNQPQHF